This T cell receptor beta chain comes out of a study of shared clonotypes between healthy human individuals. The CDR3 covers 17 residues. V shed 1 base and J 2 bases; nucleotides not matched to a gene: 9. The germline V gene has CDR1 WNHNN and CDR2 SYGVQD (reference sequence). For each subset, genomic DNA was distributed in equal portions over several immunoSEQ plates. Libraries were prepared by immunoSEQ multiplex PCR; TCRdb keeps only in-frame clonotypes and omits some of them. The data hold about 1.5 million clones, with 95% to 99% observed a single time. Input material: naive CD4+ T cells sorted from blood. Subset here: CD45RA+ positively selected. The chain is built from TRBV10-1 and TRBJ2-3; 7 bases are shared with TRBD2. The receptor was derived from a man aged 25-40 years in good health. The CDR3, as DNA: TGCGCCAGCAGTGAGTACCCTGGCGGGACTAACACAGATACGCAGTATTTT. This sequence encodes CASSEYPGGTNTDTQYF.